The entry below describes one T cell receptor (beta chain). This CDR3 region has 16 residues. With 8 bases removed from V and 0 bases from J, the gap between germline ends came to 17 bases. CDR1 is LGHDT and CDR2 is YNNKEL in the germline V gene (reference sequence). This sample is part of a study of blood T cell repertoires in COVID-19. Study background: The analysed material was cDNA or gDNA that came from T cells, B-cell-depleted T cells, or PBMCs.

Here immunoSEQ multiplex PCR was the method, and the copy in TCRdb shows in-frame clones only, minus some. The sample records 30,000 to 45,000 clones, 85% to 90% being singletons. V usage is TRBV3-1 (or the pseudogene TRBV3-2) and J usage is TRBJ1-3; D gene ambiguous. This receptor was identified in a man aged 65 to 79 with acute or convalescent COVID-19. Sequencing was done on a sample of peripheral blood. The CDR3 region has the DNA TGTGCCAGCGCCCCTTACTCGGGAGGCTCTGGAAACACCATATATTTT. Translation: CASAPYSGGSGNTIYF.